This T cell receptor (beta chain) was sequenced during a study of T cell repertoires in cytomegalovirus infection. As for the study in general: Matching HLA type, along with CMV infection, was indicated by public TCR beta signatures. Whole-study results and caveats: Cumulative public TCR beta family frequency identified carriers of CMV plus the relevant HLA. Across the ex vivo response, the dominant clonotypes were HLA-C-restricted CMV-specific TCR beta clonotypes.

Using its own MiXCR run on the reads, TCRdb lists one record per CDR3 protein. The sample holds around 250,000 distinct CDR3 sequences, over 15% seen once. The CDR3 is made up of 15 amino acids. Germline V CDR1 and CDR2: SEHNR, FQNEAQ (reference sequence). V was clipped by 1 base and J by 9 bases, with 17 bases between them. This clonotype was counted many times. Its antigen is currently unknown. This clonotype was obtained from a human donor in good health (CMV status not recorded). Some clones in this sample may be carry-over from other donors' samples. The rearrangement links TRBV7-9 to TRBJ2-3; no firm D call. The sequenced sample was CD8+ T cells from PBMCs. The CDR3 spells CASSLEAMMVLTQYF. DNA of the CDR3: TGTGCCAGCAGCTTAGAGGCTATGATGGTGCTGACGCAGTATTTT.